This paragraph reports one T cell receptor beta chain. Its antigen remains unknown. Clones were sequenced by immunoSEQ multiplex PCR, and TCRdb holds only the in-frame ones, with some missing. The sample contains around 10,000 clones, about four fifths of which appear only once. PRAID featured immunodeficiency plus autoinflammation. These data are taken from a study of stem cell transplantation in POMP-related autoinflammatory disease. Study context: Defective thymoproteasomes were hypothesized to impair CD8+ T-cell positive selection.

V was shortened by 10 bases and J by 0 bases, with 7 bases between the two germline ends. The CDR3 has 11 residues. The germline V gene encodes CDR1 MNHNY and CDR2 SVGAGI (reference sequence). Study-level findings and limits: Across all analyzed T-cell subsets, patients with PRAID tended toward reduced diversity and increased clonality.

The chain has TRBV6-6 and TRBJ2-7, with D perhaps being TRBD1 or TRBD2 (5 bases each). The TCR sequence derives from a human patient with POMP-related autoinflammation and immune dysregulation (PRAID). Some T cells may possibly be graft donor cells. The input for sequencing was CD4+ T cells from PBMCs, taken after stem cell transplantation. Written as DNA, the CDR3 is TGTGCCATCGGGACCTCCTACGAGCAGTACTTC. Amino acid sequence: CAIGTSYEQYF.